Below, one T cell receptor beta chain is given with its context. The data are from a study of T cell changes during pregnancy in multiple sclerosis. The J segment lost 4 bases and the V segment lost 4 bases, leaving 0 bases of the junction unmatched. CDR1 and CDR2 from the germline V gene are MNHEY and SVGAGI. CDR3 length equals 12 residues. TCRdb's table, derived via immunoSEQ multiplex PCR, lists solely in-frame clones and lacks some. The profile shows 25,000 to 30,000 clones, about 89% of them singletons. Sequenced material: CD4+ T cells from peripheral blood mononuclear cells, taken in the first trimester of pregnancy. The rearrangement links TRBV6-5 to TRBJ1-2; 7 bases match TRBD1. The clonotype was recovered from a female donor in good health, enrolled as a control in a pregnancy study. The CDR3 protein is CASSWDSYGYTF. The CDR3 bases are TGTGCCAGCAGTTGGGACAGCTATGGCTACACCTTC.